Below are 20 T cell receptor beta chains sequenced from a single sample in a study of T cell repertoires in cytomegalovirus infection. A single record per CDR3 protein comes from TCRdb applying MiXCR to the reads. The sample holds about 530,000 distinct CDR3 sequences, around 27% seen once. Source material: PBMCs. These receptors all come from a human donor in good health (CMV status not recorded). Some clones in this sample may be carry-over from other donors' samples.

This clonotype was counted many times. The chain links TRBV19 to TRBJ1-5; 9 positions agree with TRBD1. The V and J ends lost 11 bases and 5 bases, in that order; junction bases with no gene match: 13. Germline values: CDR1 LNHDA, CDR2 SQIVND (reference sequence). The CDR3 runs to 15 residues. This chain's CDR3 is CASSPGTGRDQPQHF. The CDR3 nucleotides are TGTGCCTCCTCGCCAGGGACAGGGAGAGATCAGCCCCAGCATTTT.

There are many counts of this clonotype. CDR3 nucleotides: TGTGCCAGCAGAATGGACAGTTGGGTAGAAAAACTGTTTTTT. It specifies CASRMDSWVEKLFF. This chain uses TRBV28 with TRBJ1-4, with a tentative D call TRBD1 (6 bases). V lost 6 bases and J 8 bases, leaving 16 bases between the germline ends. Per the germline V gene, CDR1 is MDHEN and CDR2 is SYDVKM. The CDR3 totals 14 residues.

The gene calls are TRBV7-6 and TRBJ1-4; D is unclear. The germline V and J ends were trimmed by 2 bases and 0 bases, with 7 bases remaining between them. The CDR3 has 15 residues. Germline CDR1 is SGHVS and CDR2 is FNYEAQ. The CDR3 coding sequence is TGTGCCAGCAGCTTAAAGAAGACAACTAATGAAAAACTGTTTTTT. Amino acid sequence: CASSLKKTTNEKLFF.

The J gene is TRBJ2-7, the V gene TRBV28; TRBD2 aligns across 8 bases. The J segment lost 0 bases and the V segment lost 8 bases, leaving 9 bases of the junction unmatched. The germline CDR1 and CDR2 sequences are MDHEN and SYDVKM. The CDR3 totals 15 residues. The CDR3 DNA sequence: TGTGCCAGCGAGAGAACTAGCGGAAGCTCCTACGAGCAGTACGTC. Its translation is CASERTSGSSYEQYV.

This clonotype occurred a few times. The chain combines TRBV29-1 with TRBJ2-3; D is perhaps TRBD1 (6 bases). The CDR3 loop spans 11 amino acids. The ends were cut back, 6 bases at V and 7 bases at J, with 11 bases in the middle. CDR1 SQVTM and CDR2 ANQGSEA come from the germline V gene. This CDR3 is CSVPQGNTQYF. The CDR3 DNA reads as TGCAGCGTCCCACAGGGAAATACGCAGTATTTT.

The V gene is TRBV7-2, the J gene TRBJ2-1; 8 bases are shared with TRBD2. J lost 0 bases, V lost 5 bases, and 9 bases had no gene match. CDR3 length equals 17 residues. Looked up from germline, CDR1 is SGHTA and CDR2 is FQGNSA. This CDR3 reads CASSVMASGGSYNEQFF. The CDR3 nucleotides read TGTGCCAGCAGCGTTATGGCGAGCGGGGGCTCCTACAATGAGCAGTTCTTC.

This clonotype was observed a handful of times. The chain employs TRBV10-3 and TRBJ2-7; TRBD2 matches at 13 bases. The junction had 10 bases not matched to a gene; V was cut back by 6 bases and J by 2 bases. The CDR3 extends over 17 amino acids. Germline lookup yields CDR1 ENHRY and CDR2 SYGVKD. For the CDR3, the DNA is TGTGCCATCAGCAGCAGGACTAGCGGGAGCCGGGCCTACGAGCAGTACTTC. It yields the protein CAISSRTSGSRAYEQYF.

This clonotype occurred a few times. This rearrangement joins TRBV12-3 or TRBV12-4 to TRBJ1-3, with D unresolved. This CDR3 spans 16 amino acids. V was trimmed by 5 bases and J by 0 bases, leaving 14 bases between them. The DNA for the CDR3 is TGTGCCAGCAGTCGAACGAACAATCCCTCTGGAAACACCATATATTTT. Its translation is CASSRTNNPSGNTIYF.

The CDR3 DNA sequence: TGTGCCAGCAGTTTATCAAAAAACTTTTTCGGTTTCTTT. Translating it yields CASSLSKNFFGFF. This chain connects TRBV6-2 or TRBV6-3 to TRBJ1-1; D not resolved. Germline CDR1 and CDR2: MNHEY and SVGEGT. V shed 4 bases and J shed 13 bases, with 19 bases lying between them. The CDR3 loop spans 13 amino acids.

This chain joins TRBV24-1 and TRBJ2-5; D assignment may be TRBD1 or TRBD2 (5 bases each). Germline lookup yields CDR1 KGHDR and CDR2 SFDVKD. There are 16 residues in the CDR3. With 4 bases removed from V and 0 bases from J, the gap between germline ends came to 14 bases. This CDR3 reads CATSDSSGRHQETQYF. As DNA, the CDR3 is TGTGCCACCAGTGACTCCTCGGGACGGCACCAAGAGACCCAGTACTTC.

This clonotype was counted a few times. This chain connects TRBV6-2 or TRBV6-3 to TRBJ2-3; tentatively, D is TRBD1 or TRBD2 (6 bases each). In germline, CDR1 is MNHEY, CDR2 SVGEGT. V lost 10 bases, J lost 3 bases, and 17 bases lay in between. This CDR3 has 14 amino acids. In DNA, the CDR3 is TGTGCCATCAGAAGGGGGGCTAGGACAGATACGCAGTATTTT. Its protein product is CAIRRGARTDTQYF.

This CDR3 is CASSLLGGRTGELFF. CDR3 nucleotide sequence: TGCGCCAGCAGCTTGCTCGGGGGGAGAACCGGGGAGCTGTTTTTT. This chain connects TRBV5-1 to TRBJ2-2; 7 bases map to TRBD2. CDR1 is SGHRS and CDR2 is YFSETQ in the germline V gene. The V gene end was trimmed by 1 base and the J gene end by 5 bases; junction bases not matched to a gene: 5. The CDR3 loop spans 15 amino acids.

This clonotype was observed a handful of times. V gene TRBV20-1 combines with J gene TRBJ2-7; the match to TRBD2 covers 10 bases. The CDR3 consists of 12 residues. Germline V gene sequence: CDR1 DFQATT, CDR2 SNEGSKA (reference sequence). V was clipped by 6 bases and J by 7 bases; unmatched bases: 6. The CDR3 DNA follows: TGCAGTGCCATGGCGGGACTAGCGGAGCAGTACGTC. Protein product: CSAMAGLAEQYV.

This clonotype was detected once. The chain carries TRBV7-9 and TRBJ1-6, with 7 bases matching TRBD1. CDR3 length: 15 residues. Germline assignment: CDR1 SEHNR and CDR2 FQNEAQ (reference sequence). J was trimmed by 6 bases and V by 6 bases; bases with no gene match: 8. CDR3 residues: CASRPNRGLNSPLHF. CDR3 nucleotide sequence: TGTGCCAGCAGACCCAACAGGGGACTTAATTCACCCCTCCACTTT.

The sample holds a few counts of this clonotype. This chain joins TRBV5-4 and TRBJ2-3; 10 bases match TRBD2. Germline-derived CDR1 and CDR2 are SGHNT and YYREEE (reference sequence). CDR3 length equals 16 residues. Trimming cost V 6 bases and J 2 bases; bases outside gene matches: 9. The CDR3 nucleotides are TGTGCCAGCAACCTAGGACTAGCGGAAAACACAGATACGCAGTATTTT. Its protein is CASNLGLAENTDTQYF. The full variable domain, in which reference TRBV5-4 and TRBJ2-3 provide the parts outside the CDR3, is ETGVTQSPTHLIKTRGQQVTLRCSSQSGHNTVSWYQQALGQGPQFIFQYYREEENGRGNFPPRFSGLQFPNYSSELNVNALELDDSALYLCASNLGLAENTDTQYFGPGTRLTVL.

This clonotype was recorded once. This chain joins TRBV19 and TRBJ1-4; a possible D gene is TRBD1 (6 bases). This CDR3 is built from 16 residues. V was pared by 3 bases and J by 0 bases, with 11 bases between. The germline CDR1 and CDR2 sequences are LNHDA and SQIVND (reference sequence). Here the CDR3 DNA reads TGTGCCAGTAGTATCGCCAGACAGGCAACTAATGAAAAACTGTTTTTT. It is translated as CASSIARQATNEKLFF.

The rearrangement links TRBV7-9 to TRBJ1-1, with D perhaps matching TRBD1 (6 bases). Germline assignment: CDR1 SEHNR and CDR2 FQNEAQ (reference sequence). V was trimmed by 0 bases and J by 3 bases, leaving 14 bases between them. This CDR3 has 16 residues. The CDR3 loop reads CASSLAHGRGDTEAFF. In DNA form, the CDR3 reads TGTGCCAGCAGCTTAGCCCATGGCAGGGGAGACACTGAAGCTTTCTTT.

This clonotype was counted ten times or more. The chain combines TRBV7-2 with TRBJ2-3; tentatively, D is TRBD2 (6 bases). Looked up from germline, CDR1 is SGHTA and CDR2 is FQGNSA. Trimming took 5 bases from V and 2 from J, leaving 14 bases between them. The CDR3 consists of 15 residues. The CDR3 bases are TGTGCCAGCAGCCTTGGGGGGACGACCACAGATACGCAGTATTTT. Translated: CASSLGGTTTDTQYF.

In its sample, this clonotype was seen many times. The rearrangement links TRBV29-1 to TRBJ1-1; D perhaps matches TRBD1 (5 bases). Germline CDR1 SQVTM, CDR2 ANQGSEA. This CDR3 spans 15 amino acids. V was shortened by 7 bases and J by 0 bases, with 18 bases between the two germline ends. CDR3 bases: TGCAGCGCCCATTCCGGGGGAGGAATGAACACTGAAGCTTTCTTT. It yields the protein CSAHSGGGMNTEAFF.

J is TRBJ2-1 and V is TRBV6-1; D remains unclear. CDR1 and CDR2 (germline): MNHNS, SASEGT. Deletions cut 5 bases from V and 6 bases from J, with 11 bases between. The CDR3 has 13 amino acids. The CDR3 reads CASSLLVVNEQFF. For the CDR3, the DNA is TGTGCCAGCAGTTTGCTGGTGGTCAATGAGCAGTTCTTC.